These 25 T cell receptor beta chains came from one sample sequenced in a study of blood T cells in healthy people across ages. A J-beta primer mix and a sample-barcoded 5' primer were used in a second PCR of about 6 to 12 cycles. TCRdb ran MiXCR on the 5' RACE reads and lists one entry per CDR3 protein. The table lists about 570,000 distinct CDR3 sequences, about 25% of them singletons. The sample taken for sequencing was blood. The source of these receptors is a woman in her seventies in good health.

The V call is TRBV20-1, the J call TRBJ1-1; tentatively, D is TRBD1 (6 bases). Germline V gene sequence: CDR1 DFQATT, CDR2 SNEGSKA (reference sequence). Trimming took off 6 bases at V and 1 base at J, with 15 bases between the two ends. This CDR3 is built from 14 residues. CDR3: CSAKRDTQNTEAFF. In nucleotides, the CDR3 is TGCAGTGCAAAACGGGACACCCAGAACACTGAAGCTTTCTTT.

This clonotype appeared a few times. V and J are TRBV29-1 and TRBJ2-5; 9 bases line up with TRBD2. V lost 6 bases and J lost 2; bases outside the gene matches: 1. CDR3 length: 12 amino acids. Germline CDR1 and CDR2: SQVTM and ANQGSEA. The chain's CDR3 is CSVTSGQETQYF. DNA of the CDR3: TGCAGCGTAACTAGCGGGCAAGAGACCCAGTACTTC.

The chain recombines TRBV3-1 with TRBJ1-3; D possibly corresponds to TRBD1 (6 bases). Germline V gene sequence: CDR1 LGHDT, CDR2 YNNKEL (reference sequence). This CDR3 region has 16 residues. V was pared by 1 base and J by 4 bases, with 14 bases between. DNA of the CDR3: TGTGCCAGCAGCCAAGGGTGGGGGGCATCAGGAAACACCATATATTTT. The encoded protein is CASSQGWGASGNTIYF.

V and J are TRBV20-1 and TRBJ2-1, with 9 bases lining up with TRBD2. The trim removed 8 bases at V and 1 base at J, leaving 12 bases unmatched. Germline V gene sequence: CDR1 DFQATT, CDR2 SNEGSKA (reference sequence). This CDR3 contains 16 residues. The CDR3 bases are TGCAGTACAACGGGCGGGGGGGCCCGGTCCTACAATGAGCAGTTCTTC. Its translation: CSTTGGGARSYNEQFF.

CDR3 coding DNA: TGTGCCAGCAGCCCACACAGGGGAGGGGACAATGAGCAGTTCTTC. Encoded protein: CASSPHRGGDNEQFF. The V call is TRBV7-3, the J call TRBJ2-1; D may be TRBD1 or TRBD2 (7 bases each). The length of the CDR3 is 15 residues. V lost 5 bases and J lost 5, with 16 bases in between. CDR1 is SGHTA and CDR2 is FQGTGA in the germline V gene.

V usage is TRBV2 and J usage is TRBJ2-1, with D maybe TRBD2 (5 bases). The CDR3 covers 15 residues. CDR1 and CDR2 (germline): SNHLY, FYNNEI. V gave up 10 bases and J gave up 0 bases, with 16 bases separating them. CDR3 amino acids: CATSDFSSSYNEQFF. CDR3 nucleotide sequence: TGTGCCACCTCGGACTTCTCGAGCTCCTACAATGAGCAGTTCTTC.

CDR3 residues: CATSRDKWARTAEAFF. The CDR3 coding sequence is TGTGCCACCAGCAGAGATAAATGGGCACGGACAGCTGAAGCTTTCTTT. V and J are TRBV15 and TRBJ1-1, with D maybe TRBD1 (6 bases). CDR1 is LNHNV, CDR2 YYDKDF, per germline (reference sequence). CDR3 length: 16 amino acids. The V and J ends lost 0 bases and 6 bases respectively, with 17 bases between them.

The V and J genes are TRBV20-1 and TRBJ1-6, with 7 bases that match TRBD1. J lost 8 bases, V lost 5 bases, and 12 bases had no gene match. The CDR3 runs to 15 residues. Germline V gene lookup returns CDR1 DFQATT and CDR2 SNEGSKA (reference sequence). The DNA for the CDR3 is TGCAGTGCTCCTGGGGACAGCGTGATTGATTCACCCCTCCACTTT. The encoded protein is CSAPGDSVIDSPLHF.

V and J are TRBV9 and TRBJ2-1; weak D call: TRBD2 (7 bases). The tail of the sequence fits TRBJ2-5 better, so the J call may be wrong. Germline V lookup: CDR1 SGDLS, CDR2 YYNGEE. The length of the CDR3 is 15 residues. The CDR3 spells CASSVAAGAKETQYF. DNA for the CDR3: TGTGCCAGCAGCGTGGCTGCGGGGGCTAAAGAGACCCAGTACTTC.

The chain joins TRBV20-1 to TRBJ2-7, with TRBD2 as a possible D gene (6 bases). CDR3 length: 13 amino acids. Trimming took off 1 base at V and 4 bases at J, with 11 bases between the two ends. Looked up from germline, CDR1 is DFQATT and CDR2 is SNEGSKA (reference sequence). The CDR3 reads CSARGRDSYEQYF. CDR3 nucleotides: TGCAGTGCTAGAGGAAGGGACTCGTACGAGCAGTACTTC.

This chain links TRBV6-1 with TRBJ1-5, with D unresolved. Per germline, CDR1 MNHNS and CDR2 SASEGT. V lost 2 bases and J lost 9, with 17 bases in between. This CDR3 is 15 amino acids long. The DNA of the CDR3 is TGTGCCAGCAGTGAACGCCGGTCAGCCTATCGGCCCCAGCATTTT. It yields the protein CASSERRSAYRPQHF.

Only a few counts were recorded for this clonotype. The V gene is TRBV7-3, the J gene TRBJ2-2; no reliable D call. The V gene's germline CDR1 is SGHTA and CDR2 FQGTGA. Trimming cost V 1 base and J 4 bases, with 13 bases left between them. This CDR3 region has 16 residues. Here the CDR3 reads CASSLIGGTVTGELFF. DNA for the CDR3: TGTGCCAGCAGCTTAATCGGCGGTACGGTCACCGGGGAGCTGTTTTTT. The variable domain in full, with the rest retrieved from reference TRBV7-3 and TRBJ2-2, is GAGVSQTPSNKVTEKGKYVELRCDPISGHTALYWYRQSLGQGPEFLIYFQGTGAADDSGLPNDRFFAVRPEGSVSTLKIQRTERGDSAVYLCASSLIGGTVTGELFFGEGSRLTVL.

The V call is TRBV3-1, the J call TRBJ2-7, with 7 bases that match TRBD1. This CDR3 spans 14 amino acids. Germline assignment: CDR1 LGHDT and CDR2 YNNKEL (reference sequence). Trimming took 1 base from V and 4 from J; bases not matched to a gene: 4. CDR3 bases: TGTGCCAGCAGCCAAGGTACAGGGGCTTACGAGCAGTACTTC. Its translation: CASSQGTGAYEQYF.

The chain employs TRBV2 and TRBJ2-5, with 8 bases aligning to TRBD1. CDR3 length: 14 residues. J lost 0 bases, V lost 8 bases, and 5 bases had no gene match. Germline lookup yields CDR1 SNHLY and CDR2 FYNNEI. CDR3 bases: TGTGCCAGCGGGGCAGGGGGCTACCAAGAGACCCAGTACTTC. This codes for CASGAGGYQETQYF.

The V call is TRBV24-1, the J call TRBJ1-5; D is ambiguous. This CDR3 contains 14 residues. The V and J ends lost 3 bases and 3 bases respectively, with 8 bases between them. CDR1 and CDR2 from the germline V gene are KGHDR and SFDVKD. This CDR3 reads CATSDRQFNQPQHF. The CDR3 coding sequence is TGTGCCACCAGTGATCGCCAGTTCAATCAGCCCCAGCATTTT.

This clonotype was counted a few times. CDR3 nucleotides: TGTGCCAGCAGGGGACTAGCGGGAGTGGTTACGCAGTATTTT. It encodes CASRGLAGVVTQYF. V usage is TRBV6-1 and J usage is TRBJ2-3; 14 nucleotides line up with TRBD2. The germline V gene has CDR1 MNHNS and CDR2 SASEGT. The CDR3 consists of 14 residues. The ends lost 6 bases at V and 8 bases at J; junction bases unmatched: 4.

This clonotype was detected once. The V gene is TRBV7-2, the J gene TRBJ2-1; D is possibly TRBD1 or TRBD2 (6 bases each). The CDR3 sequence is 16 residues long. Deletions cut 1 base from V and 0 bases from J, with 10 bases between. Germline loops: CDR1 SGHTA, CDR2 FQGNSA. The CDR3 DNA reads as TGTGCCAGCAGCTTAGTGGGGGGCCGCTCCTACAATGAGCAGTTCTTC. Translated, it gives CASSLVGGRSYNEQFF.

The chain joins TRBV2 to TRBJ2-3; D not certain. V was trimmed by 2 bases and J by 6 bases, leaving 3 bases between them. This CDR3 comprises 11 residues. Germline CDR1 reads SNHLY; CDR2 reads FYNNEI. CDR3 sequence: CASSESDTQYF. The CDR3 nucleotides read TGTGCCAGCAGTGAATCGGATACGCAGTATTTT. Based on the CDR3 plus reference TRBV2 and TRBJ2-3, the full variable domain is EPEVTQTPSHQVTQMGQEVILRCVPISNHLYFYWYRQILGQKVEFLVSFYNNEISEKSEIFDDQFSVERPDGSNFTLKIRSTKLEDSAMYFCASSESDTQYFGPGTRLTVL.

V is TRBV18 and J is TRBJ2-2, with no clear D. CDR3 length: 12 amino acids. V was trimmed by 4 bases and J by 5 bases, leaving 5 bases between them. Per the germline V gene, CDR1 is KGHSH and CDR2 is LQKENI. CDR3 DNA sequence: TGTGCCAGCTCACGCCAGACCGGGGAGCTGTTTTTT. It yields the protein CASSRQTGELFF.

The V gene is TRBV6-2 or TRBV6-3, the J gene TRBJ1-2; a weak D match, TRBD1 (6 bases). Per the germline V gene, CDR1 is MNHEY and CDR2 is SVGEGT. V was shortened by 0 bases and J by 4 bases, with 9 bases between the two germline ends. The CDR3 is made up of 14 amino acids. The CDR3: CASSYSRTAYGYTF. DNA for the CDR3: TGTGCCAGCAGTTACTCGAGGACAGCCTATGGCTACACCTTC.

CDR3 region: CSVDSAGQGARYGYTF. The DNA for the CDR3 is TGCAGCGTTGATTCTGCTGGGCAGGGGGCACGGTATGGCTACACCTTC. V and J are TRBV29-1 and TRBJ1-2; the match to TRBD1 covers 8 bases. Germline CDR1 SQVTM, CDR2 ANQGSEA. The CDR3 consists of 16 residues. The V gene end was trimmed by 3 bases and the J gene end by 5 bases; junction bases not matched to a gene: 14.

This chain links TRBV29-1 with TRBJ2-1; weak D call: TRBD2 (7 bases). V dropped 7 bases and J dropped 6 bases, with 19 bases sitting between them. The CDR3 is 14 residues long. The germline gives CDR1 SQVTM, CDR2 ANQGSEA. The CDR3 loop reads CSGTGGTTGNEQFF. The CDR3 DNA is TGCAGCGGCACGGGGGGCACAACGGGCAATGAGCAGTTCTTC.

The chain links TRBV5-1 to TRBJ1-4; possible D gene TRBD1, 5 bases. Germline V CDR1 and CDR2: SGHRS, YFSETQ. This CDR3 comprises 14 residues. Trimming cost V 0 bases and J 7 bases, with 10 bases left between them. The CDR3 loop is CASSLDRPPEKLFF. DNA for the CDR3: TGCGCCAGCAGCTTGGACAGGCCCCCTGAAAAACTGTTTTTT.

This clonotype was observed a handful of times. The chain combines TRBV5-1 with TRBJ1-2, with 9 nucleotides matching TRBD1. Germline CDR1 SGHRS, CDR2 YFSETQ. This CDR3 has 16 residues. The V gene end was trimmed by 0 bases and the J gene end by 5 bases; junction bases not matched to a gene: 8. The CDR3 region has the DNA TGCGCCAGCAGCTTGGCTCCGGGACAGGGCGGGTATGGCTACACCTTC. Protein product: CASSLAPGQGGYGYTF. Full variable domain (outside the CDR3, taken from reference TRBV5-1 and TRBJ1-2): KAGVTQTPRYLIKTRGQQVTLSCSPISGHRSVSWYQQTPGQGLQFLFEYFSETQRNKGNFPGRFSGRQFSNSRSEMNVSTLELGDSALYLCASSLAPGQGGYGYTFGSGTRLTVV.

A few counts support this clonotype. The chain is built from TRBV7-2 and TRBJ2-3; possibly TRBD1 or TRBD2 for D (5 bases each). CDR3 length equals 14 residues. V was pared by 5 bases and J by 8 bases, with 17 bases between. Germline CDR1 and CDR2: SGHTA and FQGNSA. The CDR3 spells CASSPLAPRGTQYF. Written as DNA, the CDR3 is TGTGCCAGCAGCCCTTTGGCCCCGAGGGGTACGCAGTATTTT.